These 17 T cell receptor beta chains originate from one sample sequenced in a study of T-cell reconstitution after alpha-beta-depleted transplantation in children (dated by TCRdb to 2016 to 2018). The library came from PCR. The sequencer was an Illumina HiSeq 2500. TCR libraries were prepared with molecular barcoding, using unique molecular identifiers to normalize TCRbeta repertoire quantification. The raw public reads went through TCRdb reprocessing: fastp at Q25, MiXCR clone calling, in-frame beta chains kept. Each entry is one CDR3 protein sequence, shown with its most common DNA and genes. The sample table shows fewer than 120,000 distinct CDR3 sequences, and about 9.4% are seen once. The ten largest clones add up to more than 7% of the sample. The source was PBMCs from the stem cell graft donor, collected from the stem cell graft. These receptors were obtained from a human donor who donated a stem cell graft to a child with acute lymphoblastic leukemia.

This clonotype was counted many times. The rearrangement uses TRBV12-3 or TRBV12-4 and TRBJ1-5, with 9 bases fitting TRBD1. This CDR3 contains 16 residues. The V and J ends lost 6 bases and 4 bases, in that order; junction bases with no gene match: 10. CDR3 amino acids: CASSSPAGQGNQPQHF. As DNA, the CDR3 is TGTGCCAGCAGCTCCCCGGCCGGACAGGGGAATCAGCCCCAGCATTTT.

This clonotype came up many times. The chain carries TRBV7-9 and TRBJ1-4; D call uncertain. Looked up from germline, CDR1 is SEHNR and CDR2 is FQNEAQ (reference sequence). The CDR3 spans 18 residues. The germline V and J ends were trimmed by 5 bases and 7 bases, with 26 bases remaining between them. DNA for the CDR3: TGTGCCAGCAGCCCAAAAAAGGTCAGGCCACGAGCTATTGAAAAACTGTTTTTT. As protein: CASSPKKVRPRAIEKLFF.

This clonotype has at least ten counts. The V call is TRBV12-3 or TRBV12-4, the J call TRBJ2-1; tentatively, D is TRBD2 (6 bases). V gave up 6 bases and J gave up 4 bases, with 19 bases separating them. CDR3 size: 16 residues. The CDR3 bases are TGTGCCAGCAGCCCGGGTAGTAGCGGACCATACAATGAGCAGTTCTTC. Residues: CASSPGSSGPYNEQFF.

This clonotype was recorded many times. This chain links TRBV6-5 with TRBJ1-2; 7 bases match TRBD1. There are 15 residues in the CDR3. Germline V gene sequence: CDR1 MNHEY, CDR2 SVGAGI. V lost 7 bases and J lost 2; bases outside the gene matches: 10. CDR3 nucleotides: TGTGCCAGCATGGGGAGGGGGCGACTGAACTATGGCTACACCTTC. Encoded protein: CASMGRGRLNYGYTF.

This clonotype was counted at least ten times. V is TRBV20-1 and J is TRBJ1-6; D is unclear. The germline V gene encodes CDR1 DFQATT and CDR2 SNEGSKA (reference sequence). CDR3 length equals 14 residues. The V end lost 2 bases, the J end lost 5 bases, and 10 bases lay between the germline ends. The CDR3 loop is CSARRQGNNSPLHF. CDR3 coding DNA: TGCAGTGCTAGACGACAAGGAAATAATTCACCCCTCCACTTT.

This clonotype appeared many times. This sequence joins TRBV29-1 and TRBJ2-3; 9 nucleotides align to TRBD2. Germline CDR1 and CDR2: SQVTM and ANQGSEA. With 3 bases clipped from V and 0 bases from J, the junction kept 10 bases outside the gene matches. The CDR3 extends over 17 amino acids. The DNA for the CDR3 is TGCAGCGTTGAGATATTGGCTAGCGGGACTAGCACAGATACGCAGTATTTT. Translated: CSVEILASGTSTDTQYF.

This clonotype has more than one count but fewer than ten. The chain links TRBV4-3 to TRBJ1-3; 7 nucleotides line up with TRBD1. V shed 3 bases and J 2 bases; nucleotides not matched to a gene: 7. CDR3 size: 16 residues. Germline CDR1 LGHNA, CDR2 YSLEER. CDR3 DNA sequence: TGCGCCAGCAGCCAGACCGGGACAGTCGCTGGAAACACCATATATTTT. Its translation: CASSQTGTVAGNTIYF.

In this sample, this clonotype turned up many times. This rearrangement joins TRBV15 to TRBJ2-7, with TRBD2 identical over 7 bases. The germline CDR1 and CDR2 sequences are LNHNV and YYDKDF (reference sequence). The trim removed 6 bases at V and 5 bases at J, leaving 13 bases unmatched. CDR3 length: 15 amino acids. The CDR3 sequence is CATSKSGTPPNEQYF. Here the CDR3 DNA reads TGTGCCACCAGTAAAAGCGGGACCCCGCCTAACGAGCAGTACTTC.

This clonotype has just a few counts. It may be a read error: a sequence one base away is much more abundant. This rearrangement joins TRBV20-1 to TRBJ2-2; 10 bases are shared with TRBD2. Germline CDR1 and CDR2: DFQATT and SNEGSKA (reference sequence). This CDR3 region has 14 residues. The CDR3 nucleotides read TGCAGTGCTAGACCTAGCGGGGGAGCCGGGGTGCTGTTTTTT. Translated: CSARPSGGAGVLFF.

This clonotype was counted many times. V is TRBV7-2 and J is TRBJ2-3; 7 bases map to TRBD1. In germline, CDR1 is SGHTA, CDR2 FQGNSA. J gave up 0 bases and V 6 bases, and 6 bases lay outside the gene matches. This CDR3 comprises 15 residues. The CDR3: CASRSRDRSTDTQYF. The CDR3 DNA reads as TGTGCCAGCAGGTCAAGGGACAGAAGCACAGATACGCAGTATTTT.

There are many counts of this clonotype. J is TRBJ1-5 and V is TRBV27; D not resolved. Trimming took 5 bases from V and 3 from J, leaving 11 bases between them. CDR1 and CDR2 from the germline V gene are MNHEY and SMNVEV (reference sequence). This CDR3 region has 14 residues. CDR3 in DNA: TGTGCCAGCAGTCCCCGGCTGGACAATCAGCCCCAGCATTTT. It yields the protein CASSPRLDNQPQHF.

This clonotype was recorded many times. The chain has TRBV7-8 and TRBJ2-5; a weak D match, TRBD2 (5 bases). The germline V and J ends were trimmed by 6 bases and 2 bases, with 13 bases remaining between them. This CDR3 contains 14 residues. In germline, CDR1 is SGHVS, CDR2 FQNEAQ. The CDR3 loop reads CASRADYRQETQYF. The CDR3, as DNA: TGTGCCAGCAGGGCCGACTATCGACAAGAGACCCAGTACTTC.

This clonotype was seen repeatedly, ten times or more. V gene TRBV12-3 or TRBV12-4 combines with J gene TRBJ2-1; 10 nucleotides line up with TRBD2. This CDR3 comprises 15 residues. J gave up 4 bases and V 6 bases, and 6 bases lay outside the gene matches. The CDR3 coding sequence is TGTGCCAGCAGGCTCGGACTAGCGGATTACAATGAGCAGTTCTTC. It yields the protein CASRLGLADYNEQFF.

This clonotype appeared a few times. The chain links TRBV7-9 to TRBJ1-4; a possible D gene is TRBD1 (5 bases). This CDR3 contains 16 residues. Trimming left V 3 bases short and J 4 bases short, with 15 bases between. Germline CDR1 reads SEHNR; CDR2 reads FQNEAQ (reference sequence). CDR3: CASSFGKDRFNEKLFF. Written as DNA, the CDR3 is TGTGCCAGCAGCTTTGGGAAAGACAGATTTAATGAAAAACTGTTTTTT.

This clonotype was seen many times. This rearrangement joins TRBV2 to TRBJ2-5, with D unresolved. With 7 bases removed from V and 4 bases from J, the gap between germline ends came to 10 bases. This CDR3 region has 12 residues. In germline, CDR1 is SNHLY, CDR2 FYNNEI. The CDR3 DNA is TGTGCCAGCACCCCCAGCAGAGAGACCCAGTACTTC. Translated: CASTPSRETQYF.

This clonotype was seen repeatedly, ten times or more. This chain links TRBV27 with TRBJ2-2; D gene ambiguous. From germline, CDR1 is MNHEY and CDR2 SMNVEV (reference sequence). The CDR3 contains 14 residues. V was pared by 6 bases and J by 0 bases, with 8 bases between. CDR3 residues: CASRPNANTGELFF. The CDR3, as DNA: TGTGCCAGCAGGCCTAACGCGAACACCGGGGAGCTGTTTTTT.

Many counts were recorded for this clonotype. The chain recombines TRBV7-9 with TRBJ2-7; D is ambiguous. Looked up from germline, CDR1 is SEHNR and CDR2 is FQNEAQ (reference sequence). The CDR3 runs 14 residues. The ends were cut back, 3 bases at V and 0 bases at J, with 9 bases in the middle. CDR3: CASSFSRSSYEQYF. The CDR3 DNA reads as TGTGCCAGCAGCTTTTCCAGGAGCTCCTACGAGCAGTACTTC.